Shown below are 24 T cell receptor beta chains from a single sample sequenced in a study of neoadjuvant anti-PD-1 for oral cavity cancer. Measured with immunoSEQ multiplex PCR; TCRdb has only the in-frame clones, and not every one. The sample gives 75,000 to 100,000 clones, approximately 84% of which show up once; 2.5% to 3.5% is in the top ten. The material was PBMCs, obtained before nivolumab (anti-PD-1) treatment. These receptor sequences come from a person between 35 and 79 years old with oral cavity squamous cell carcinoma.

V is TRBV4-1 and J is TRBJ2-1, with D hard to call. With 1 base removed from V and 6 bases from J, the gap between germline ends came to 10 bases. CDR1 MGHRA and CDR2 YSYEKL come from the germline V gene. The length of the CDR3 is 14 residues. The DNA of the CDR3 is TGCGCCAGCAGCCAAGTGGACCTGCGCAATGAGCAGTTCTTC. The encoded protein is CASSQVDLRNEQFF.

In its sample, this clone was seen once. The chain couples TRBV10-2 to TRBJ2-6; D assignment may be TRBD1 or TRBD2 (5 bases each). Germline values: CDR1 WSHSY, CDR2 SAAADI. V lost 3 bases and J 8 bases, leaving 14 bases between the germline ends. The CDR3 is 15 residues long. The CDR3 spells CASSDGTRVSNVLTF. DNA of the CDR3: TGCGCCAGCAGTGACGGGACCCGCGTCTCCAACGTCCTGACTTTC.

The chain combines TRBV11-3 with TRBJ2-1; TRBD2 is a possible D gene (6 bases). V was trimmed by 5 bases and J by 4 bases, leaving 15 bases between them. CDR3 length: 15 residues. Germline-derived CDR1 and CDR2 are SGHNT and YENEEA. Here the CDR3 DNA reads TGTGCCAGCAGCCTGGGACTTCCCGAATACAATGAGCAGTTCTTC. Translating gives CASSLGLPEYNEQFF.

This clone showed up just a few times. The DNA for the CDR3 is TGTGCCACCAGACGGACTAGCGGGAGCTCGGGTGAGCAGTTCTTC. Its translation: CATRRTSGSSGEQFF. The genes are TRBV2 and TRBJ2-1, with TRBD2 matching 13 bases. V shed 10 bases and J 9 bases; nucleotides not matched to a gene: 12. There are 15 residues in the CDR3. The germline CDR1 and CDR2 sequences are SNHLY and FYNNEI.

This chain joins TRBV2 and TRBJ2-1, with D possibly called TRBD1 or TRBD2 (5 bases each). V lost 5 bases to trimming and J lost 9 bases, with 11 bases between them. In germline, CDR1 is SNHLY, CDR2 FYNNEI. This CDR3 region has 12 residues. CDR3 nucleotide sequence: TGTGCCAGCAGTTGGACGGGGCGTGAGCAGTTCTTC. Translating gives CASSWTGREQFF.

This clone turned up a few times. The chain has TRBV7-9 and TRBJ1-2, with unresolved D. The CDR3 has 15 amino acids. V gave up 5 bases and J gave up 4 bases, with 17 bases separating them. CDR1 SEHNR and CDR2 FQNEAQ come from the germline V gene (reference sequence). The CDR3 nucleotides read TGTGCCAGCAGCCCTAGTGAAGGTCCCCTCTATGGCTACACCTTC. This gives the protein CASSPSEGPLYGYTF.

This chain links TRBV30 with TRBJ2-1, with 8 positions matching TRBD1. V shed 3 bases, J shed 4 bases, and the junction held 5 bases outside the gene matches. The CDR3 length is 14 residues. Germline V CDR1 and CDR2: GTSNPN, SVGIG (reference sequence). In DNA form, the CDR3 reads TGTGCCTGGAGCGATTACAGGGGGTACAATGAGCAGTTCTTC. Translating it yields CAWSDYRGYNEQFF.

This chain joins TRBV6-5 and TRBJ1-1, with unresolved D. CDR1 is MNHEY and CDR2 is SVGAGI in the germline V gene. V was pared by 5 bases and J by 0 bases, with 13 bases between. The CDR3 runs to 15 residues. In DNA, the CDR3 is TGTGCCAGCAGTCGCCCTCTGGGGATGAACACTGAAGCTTTCTTT. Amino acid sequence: CASSRPLGMNTEAFF.

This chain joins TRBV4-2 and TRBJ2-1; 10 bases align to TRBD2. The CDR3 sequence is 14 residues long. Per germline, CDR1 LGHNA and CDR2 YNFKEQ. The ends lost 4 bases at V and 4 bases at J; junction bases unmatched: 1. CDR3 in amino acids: CASSPTSGYNEQFF. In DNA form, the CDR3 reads TGTGCCAGCAGCCCGACTAGCGGGTACAATGAGCAGTTCTTC.

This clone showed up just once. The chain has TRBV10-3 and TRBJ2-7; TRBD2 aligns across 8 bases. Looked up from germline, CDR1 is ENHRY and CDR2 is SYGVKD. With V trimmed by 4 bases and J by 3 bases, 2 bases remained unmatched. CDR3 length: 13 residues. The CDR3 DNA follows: TGTGCCATCAGTGTAACTAGCGGCTACGAGCAGTACTTC. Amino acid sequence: CAISVTSGYEQYF.

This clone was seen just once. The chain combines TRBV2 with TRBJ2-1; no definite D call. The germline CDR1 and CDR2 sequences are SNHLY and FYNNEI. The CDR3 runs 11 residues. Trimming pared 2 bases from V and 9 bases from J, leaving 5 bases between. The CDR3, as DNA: TGTGCCAGCAGTGAATTGGCTGAGCAGTTCTTC. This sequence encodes CASSELAEQFF.

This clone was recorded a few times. The CDR3 DNA reads TGTGCCAGCAGTGAATTGGGAACGTCTGAAGCTTTCTTT. It codes for CASSELGTSEAFF. The rearrangement joins TRBV6-1 to TRBJ1-1, with D hard to call. Per the germline V gene, CDR1 is MNHNS and CDR2 is SASEGT. The ends were cut back, 2 bases at V and 6 bases at J, with 10 bases in the middle. The CDR3 extends over 13 amino acids.

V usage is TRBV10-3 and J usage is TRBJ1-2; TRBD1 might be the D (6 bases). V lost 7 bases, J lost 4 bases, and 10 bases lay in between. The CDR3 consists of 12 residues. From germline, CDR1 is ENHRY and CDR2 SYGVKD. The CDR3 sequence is CAITQDSYGYTF. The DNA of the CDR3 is TGTGCCATCACCCAGGACAGCTATGGCTACACCTTC.

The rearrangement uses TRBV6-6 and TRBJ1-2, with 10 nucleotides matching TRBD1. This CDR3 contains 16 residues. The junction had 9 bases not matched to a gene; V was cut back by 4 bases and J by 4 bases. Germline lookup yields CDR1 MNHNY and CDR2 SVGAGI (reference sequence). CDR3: CASSFHPGQGSYGYTF. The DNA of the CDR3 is TGTGCCAGCAGTTTCCACCCGGGACAGGGGAGCTATGGCTACACCTTC.

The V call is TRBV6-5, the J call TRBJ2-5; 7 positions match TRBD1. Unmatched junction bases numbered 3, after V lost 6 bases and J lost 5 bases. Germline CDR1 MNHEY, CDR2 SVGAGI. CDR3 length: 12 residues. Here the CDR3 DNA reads TGTGCCAGCAGGGGGACAGTGGAGACCCAGTACTTC. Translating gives CASRGTVETQYF.

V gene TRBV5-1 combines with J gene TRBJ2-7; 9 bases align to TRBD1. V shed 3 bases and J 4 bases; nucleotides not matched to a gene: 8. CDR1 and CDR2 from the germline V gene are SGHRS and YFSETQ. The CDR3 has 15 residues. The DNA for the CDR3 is TGCGCCAGCAGCTCGGAACCGGGACAGGGTTACGAGCAGTACTTC. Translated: CASSSEPGQGYEQYF.

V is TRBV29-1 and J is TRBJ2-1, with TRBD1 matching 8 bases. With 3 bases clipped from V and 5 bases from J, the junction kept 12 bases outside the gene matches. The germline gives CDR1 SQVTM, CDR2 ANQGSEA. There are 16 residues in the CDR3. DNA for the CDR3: TGCAGCGTTGAGCCCCAAACAGGGGGTTGGAACAATGAGCAGTTCTTC. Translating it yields CSVEPQTGGWNNEQFF.

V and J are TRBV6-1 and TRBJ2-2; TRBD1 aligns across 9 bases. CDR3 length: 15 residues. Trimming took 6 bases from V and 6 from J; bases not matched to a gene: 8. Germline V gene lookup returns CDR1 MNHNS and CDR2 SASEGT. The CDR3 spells CASRETGGFPGELFF. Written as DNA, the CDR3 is TGTGCCAGCAGGGAGACAGGGGGTTTTCCCGGGGAGCTGTTTTTT.

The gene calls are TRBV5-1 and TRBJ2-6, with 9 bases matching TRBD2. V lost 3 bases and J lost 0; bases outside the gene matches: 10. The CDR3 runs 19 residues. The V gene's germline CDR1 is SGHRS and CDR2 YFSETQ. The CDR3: CASSSSGGRAPSGANVLTF. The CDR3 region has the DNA TGCGCCAGCAGCTCCTCAGGCGGGAGGGCCCCCTCTGGGGCCAACGTCCTGACTTTC.

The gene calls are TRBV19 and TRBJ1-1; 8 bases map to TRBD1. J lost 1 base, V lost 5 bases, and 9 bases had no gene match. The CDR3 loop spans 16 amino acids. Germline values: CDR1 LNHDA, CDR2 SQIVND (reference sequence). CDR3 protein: CASSDLQGAGNTEAFF. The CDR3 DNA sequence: TGTGCCAGTAGTGACCTCCAGGGGGCGGGGAACACTGAAGCTTTCTTT.

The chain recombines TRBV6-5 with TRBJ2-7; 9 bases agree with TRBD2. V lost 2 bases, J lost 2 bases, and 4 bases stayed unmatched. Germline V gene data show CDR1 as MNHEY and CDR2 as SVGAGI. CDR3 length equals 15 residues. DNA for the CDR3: TGTGCCAGCAGTTACGAGCGGGAGGCCACCTACGAGCAGTACTTC. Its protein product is CASSYEREATYEQYF.

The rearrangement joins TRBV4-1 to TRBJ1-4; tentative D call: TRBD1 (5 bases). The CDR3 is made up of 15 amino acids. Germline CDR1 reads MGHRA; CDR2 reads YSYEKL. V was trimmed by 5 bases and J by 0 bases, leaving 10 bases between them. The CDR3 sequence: CASSALTATNEKLFF. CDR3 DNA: TGCGCCAGCAGCGCATTGACAGCAACTAATGAAAAACTGTTTTTT.

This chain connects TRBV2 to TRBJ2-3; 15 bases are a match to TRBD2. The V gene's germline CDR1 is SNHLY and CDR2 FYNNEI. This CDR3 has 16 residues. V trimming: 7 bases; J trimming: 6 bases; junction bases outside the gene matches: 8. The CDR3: CASNLGLAGGRDTQYF. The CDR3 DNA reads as TGTGCCAGCAACCTAGGACTAGCGGGAGGGCGTGATACGCAGTATTTT.

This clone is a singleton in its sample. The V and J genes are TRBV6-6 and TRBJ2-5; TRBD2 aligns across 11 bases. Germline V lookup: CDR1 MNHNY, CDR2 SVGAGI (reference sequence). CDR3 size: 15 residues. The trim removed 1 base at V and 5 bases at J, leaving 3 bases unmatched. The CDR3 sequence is CASSYLLAGDETQYF. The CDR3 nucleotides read TGTGCCAGCAGTTACTTACTAGCGGGAGATGAGACCCAGTACTTC.